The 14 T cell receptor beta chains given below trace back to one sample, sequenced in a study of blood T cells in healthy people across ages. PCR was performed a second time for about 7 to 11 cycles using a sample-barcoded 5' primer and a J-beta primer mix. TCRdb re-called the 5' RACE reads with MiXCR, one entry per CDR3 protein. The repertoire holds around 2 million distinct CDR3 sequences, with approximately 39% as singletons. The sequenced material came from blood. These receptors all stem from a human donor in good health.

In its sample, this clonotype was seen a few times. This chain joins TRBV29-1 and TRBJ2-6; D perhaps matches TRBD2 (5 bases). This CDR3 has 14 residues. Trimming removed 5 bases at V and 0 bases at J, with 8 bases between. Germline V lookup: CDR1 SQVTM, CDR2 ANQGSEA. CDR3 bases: TGCAGCGTTTCCGGGAACTCTGGGGCCAACGTCCTGACTTTC. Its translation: CSVSGNSGANVLTF.

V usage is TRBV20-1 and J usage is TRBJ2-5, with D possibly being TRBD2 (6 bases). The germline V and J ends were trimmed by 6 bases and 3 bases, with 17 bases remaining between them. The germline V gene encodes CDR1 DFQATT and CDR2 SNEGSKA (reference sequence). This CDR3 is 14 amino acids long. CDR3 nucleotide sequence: TGCAGTGCAACCCGACTAGATTTTAAAGAGACCCAGTACTTC. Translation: CSATRLDFKETQYF.

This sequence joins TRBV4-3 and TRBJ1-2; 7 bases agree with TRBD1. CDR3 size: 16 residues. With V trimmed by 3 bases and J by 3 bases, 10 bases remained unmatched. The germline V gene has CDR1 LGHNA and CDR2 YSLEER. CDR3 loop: CASSHLVGTVDYGYTF. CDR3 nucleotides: TGCGCCAGCAGCCACCTAGTCGGGACAGTCGACTATGGCTACACCTTC.

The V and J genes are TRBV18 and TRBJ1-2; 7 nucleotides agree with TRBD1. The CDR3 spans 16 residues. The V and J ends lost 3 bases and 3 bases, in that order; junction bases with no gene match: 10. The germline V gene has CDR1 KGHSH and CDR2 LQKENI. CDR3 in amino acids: CASSPPLQGVHYGYTF. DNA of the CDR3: TGTGCCAGCTCACCTCCCCTCCAGGGGGTCCACTATGGCTACACCTTC.

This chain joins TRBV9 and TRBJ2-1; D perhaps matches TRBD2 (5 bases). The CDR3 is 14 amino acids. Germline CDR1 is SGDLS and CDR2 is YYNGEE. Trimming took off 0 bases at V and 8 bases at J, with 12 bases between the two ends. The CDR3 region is CASSVAGRMDEQFF. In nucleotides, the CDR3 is TGTGCCAGCAGCGTAGCGGGGAGAATGGATGAGCAGTTCTTC.

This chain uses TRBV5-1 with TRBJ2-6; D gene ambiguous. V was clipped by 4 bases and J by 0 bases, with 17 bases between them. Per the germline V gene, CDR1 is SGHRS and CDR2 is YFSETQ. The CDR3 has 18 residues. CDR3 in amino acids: CASSPIRLRSSGANVLTF. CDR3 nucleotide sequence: TGCGCCAGCAGCCCAATTCGGCTGCGAAGCTCTGGGGCCAACGTCCTGACTTTC. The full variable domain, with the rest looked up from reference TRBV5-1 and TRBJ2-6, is KAGVTQTPRYLIKTRGQQVTLSCSPISGHRSVSWYQQTPGQGLQFLFEYFSETQRNKGNFPGRFSGRQFSNSRSEMNVSTLELGDSALYLCASSPIRLRSSGANVLTFGAGSRLTVL.

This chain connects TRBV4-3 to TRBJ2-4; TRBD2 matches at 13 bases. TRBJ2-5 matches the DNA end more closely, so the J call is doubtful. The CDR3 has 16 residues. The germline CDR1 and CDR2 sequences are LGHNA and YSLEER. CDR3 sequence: CASSRILAGGKETQYF. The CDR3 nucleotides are TGCGCCAGCAGCCGAATACTAGCGGGGGGGAAAGAGACCCAGTACTTC.

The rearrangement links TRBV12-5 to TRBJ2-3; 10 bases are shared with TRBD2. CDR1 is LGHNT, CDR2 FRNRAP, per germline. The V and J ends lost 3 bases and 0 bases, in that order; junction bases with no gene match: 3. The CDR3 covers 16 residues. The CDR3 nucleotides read TGTGCTAGTGGTTTTACTAGCGGGGATAGCACAGATACGCAGTATTTT. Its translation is CASGFTSGDSTDTQYF.

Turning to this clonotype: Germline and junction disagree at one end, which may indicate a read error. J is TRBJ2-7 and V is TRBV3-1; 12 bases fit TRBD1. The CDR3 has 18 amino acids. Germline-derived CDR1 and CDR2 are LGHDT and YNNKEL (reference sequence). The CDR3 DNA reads TGCGCCAGCAGCCAAGTGGGGACAGGGGGCGCAGCGATCTACGAGCAGTACTTC. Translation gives CASSQVGTGGAAIYEQYF.

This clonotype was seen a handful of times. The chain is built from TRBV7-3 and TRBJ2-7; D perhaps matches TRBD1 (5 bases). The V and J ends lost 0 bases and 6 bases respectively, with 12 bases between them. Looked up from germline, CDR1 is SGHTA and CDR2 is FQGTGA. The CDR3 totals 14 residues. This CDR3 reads CASSLTGAQGEQYF. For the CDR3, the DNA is TGTGCCAGCAGCTTAACAGGGGCTCAGGGCGAGCAGTACTTC.

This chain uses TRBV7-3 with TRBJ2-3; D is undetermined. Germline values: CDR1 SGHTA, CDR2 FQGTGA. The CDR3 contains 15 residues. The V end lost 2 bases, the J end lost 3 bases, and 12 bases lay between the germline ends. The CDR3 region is CASSLLSSSTDTQYF. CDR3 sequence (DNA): TGTGCCAGCAGCTTATTATCTTCTAGTACAGATACGCAGTATTTT.

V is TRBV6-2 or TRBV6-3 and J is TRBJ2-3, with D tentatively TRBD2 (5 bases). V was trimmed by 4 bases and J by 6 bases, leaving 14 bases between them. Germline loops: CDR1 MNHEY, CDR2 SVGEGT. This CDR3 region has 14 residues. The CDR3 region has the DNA TGTGCCAGCAGTTTACCTAGCACTTGGGATACGCAGTATTTT. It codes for CASSLPSTWDTQYF.

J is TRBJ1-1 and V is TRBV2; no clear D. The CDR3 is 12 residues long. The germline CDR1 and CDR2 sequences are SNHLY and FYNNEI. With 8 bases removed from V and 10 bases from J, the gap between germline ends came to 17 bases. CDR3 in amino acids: CASGSDGPRAFF. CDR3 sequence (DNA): TGTGCCAGCGGGTCGGACGGCCCTAGAGCTTTCTTT.

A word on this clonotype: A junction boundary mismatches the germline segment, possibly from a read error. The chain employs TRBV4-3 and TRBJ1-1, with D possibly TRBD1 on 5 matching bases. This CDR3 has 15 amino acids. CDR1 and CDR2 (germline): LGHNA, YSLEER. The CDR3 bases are TGCACCAGCAGCCAAGAGGGACGGTGGAACACTGAAGCTTTCTTT. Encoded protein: CTSSQEGRWNTEAFF.